The rows below give T cell receptor beta chains drawn from one sample of a study of cytomegalovirus exposure and HLA in healthy donors. Profiling relied on immunoSEQ multiplex PCR, and the TCRdb table lists in-frame clones only, not all of them. The repertoire holds about 180,000 clones, with over 75% as singletons. The specimen was PBMCs. These receptors were taken from a woman between 50 and 59 years old in good health and CMV-seronegative. Both conserved end residues are part of each CDR3. The order of the fields is J gene, V gene, CDR3 protein.

J: TRBJ1-2; V: TRBV4-2; CDR3: CASSQTGSYGYTF
J: TRBJ2-7; V: TRBV28; CDR3: CASSFLAGDGEQYF
J: TRBJ2-5; V: TRBV10-3; CDR3: CAITSALEQETQYF
J: TRBJ2-1; V: TRBV14; CDR3: CASSQVTGINEQFF
J: TRBJ2-3; V: TRBV10-2; CDR3: CASSEWDLNTDTQYF
J: TRBJ2-7; V: TRBV9; CDR3: CASSVGGTGTYEQYF
J: TRBJ1-5; V: TRBV25-1; CDR3: CASTTGEKNQPQHF
J: TRBJ1-1; V: TRBV5-4; CDR3: CASSLGTGTGATEAFF
J: TRBJ2-6; V: TRBV7-3; CDR3: CASSPSRGANVLTF
J: TRBJ1-3; V: TRBV28; CDR3: CASSASMGRIPGNTIYF
J: TRBJ2-6; V: TRBV28; CDR3: CASTPIGGAGSGANVLTF
J: TRBJ2-3; V: TRBV7-8; CDR3: CASSSRLTDTQYF
J: TRBJ2-7; V: TRBV7-2; CDR3: CASSSRGTGWYEQYF
J: TRBJ1-3; V: TRBV7-9; CDR3: CASSPQRGLGNTIYF
J: TRBJ1-3; V: TRBV7-9; CDR3: CASSFRTDGNTIYF
J: TRBJ2-1; V: TRBV6-1; CDR3: CASSEGLDANEQFF
J: -; V: TRBV29-1; CDR3: CSVVGLYEQYF
J: TRBJ1-2; V: TRBV5-8; CDR3: CASSLSTGGGGYTF
J: TRBJ2-6; V: TRBV30; CDR3: CAWSERGGRRFGANVLTF
J: TRBJ1-1; V: TRBV27; CDR3: CASSLLGRNTEAFF
J: TRBJ2-3; V: TRBV7-3; CDR3: CASSVLAGAITDTQYF
J: TRBJ2-5; V: TRBV11-2; CDR3: CASSLHSGGAETQYF